One T cell receptor (beta chain) is described in this entry. This entry belongs to a study of siplizumab effects on memory and regulatory T cells. V was clipped by 3 bases and J by 6 bases, with 15 bases between them. CDR3 size: 15 residues. CDR1 and CDR2 (germline): LNHDA, SQIVND (reference sequence). The repertoire was sequenced with immunoSEQ multiplex PCR; TCRdb's copy has only in-frame clones and lacks some. The data contain tens of thousands of clones, approximately 93% of them seen just once; the ten biggest clones take up around 40%. The chain employs TRBV19 and TRBJ2-1; D gene uncertain. Sequenced: CD8+ T cells sorted from blood. The receptor comes from a human donor in good health. The CDR3 loop is CASSISQWVRNEQFF. Here the CDR3 DNA reads TGTGCCAGTAGTATCTCTCAGTGGGTTCGCAATGAGCAGTTCTTC.